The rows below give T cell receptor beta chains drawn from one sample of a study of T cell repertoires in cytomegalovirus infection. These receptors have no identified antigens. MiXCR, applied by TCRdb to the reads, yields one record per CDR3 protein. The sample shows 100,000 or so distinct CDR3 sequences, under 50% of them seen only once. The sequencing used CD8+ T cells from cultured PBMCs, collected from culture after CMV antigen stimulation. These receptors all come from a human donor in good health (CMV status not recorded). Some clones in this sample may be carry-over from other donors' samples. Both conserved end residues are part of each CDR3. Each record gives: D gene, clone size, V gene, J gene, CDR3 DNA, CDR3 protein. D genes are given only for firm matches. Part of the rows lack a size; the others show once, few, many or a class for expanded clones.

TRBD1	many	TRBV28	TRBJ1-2	TGTGCCAGCAGTTTATGGACAGGGAATAGCTACACCTTC	CASSLWTGNSYTF
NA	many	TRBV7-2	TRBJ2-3	TGTGCCAGCAGCTTATTCGCAGATACGCAGTATTTT	CASSLFADTQYF
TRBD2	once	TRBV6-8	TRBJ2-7	TGTGCCAGCAGAGCGGGACTAGCGGTCTACGAGCAGTACTTC	CASRAGLAVYEQYF
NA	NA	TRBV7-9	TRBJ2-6	TGTGCCAGCAGCCCCGCCGTCGCTGGGGCCAACGTCCTGACTTTC	CASSPAVAGANVLTF
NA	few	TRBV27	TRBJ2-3	TGTGCCAGCAGTACCTCGGGACAAGCCGTTGGCACAGATACGCAGTATTTT	CASSTSGQAVGTDTQYF
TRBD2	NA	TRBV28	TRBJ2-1	TGTGCCAGCAGTCTAGTTACTAGCGGAACCTACAATGAGCAGTTCTTC	CASSLVTSGTYNEQFF
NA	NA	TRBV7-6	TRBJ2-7	TGTGCCAGCAGCTTAACGGACAACTCCTACGAGCAGTACTTC	CASSLTDNSYEQYF
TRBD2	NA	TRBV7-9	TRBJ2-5	TGTGCCAGCAGCCCGACTAGCGGGGAGGAGACCCAGTACTTC	CASSPTSGEETQYF
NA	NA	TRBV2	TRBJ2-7	TGTGCCAGCAGCGGGGGACAGAGACCCTACGAGCAGTACTTC	CASSGGQRPYEQYF
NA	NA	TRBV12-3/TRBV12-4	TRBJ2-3	TGTGCCAGCCGAAGATATGAAGGGACAGATACGCAGTATTTT	CASRRYEGTDTQYF
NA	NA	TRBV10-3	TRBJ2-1	TGTGCCATCAACGACGGGTACAATGAGCAGTTCTTC	CAINDGYNEQFF
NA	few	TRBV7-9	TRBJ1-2	TGTGCCAGCAGCTTAGGAGAGATATTCTATGGCTACACCTTC	CASSLGEIFYGYTF
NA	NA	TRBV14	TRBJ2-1	TGTGCCAGCAGCCAGAGAAGGGTGTCGGGCCCCGGCAATGAGCAGTTCTTC	CASSQRRVSGPGNEQFF
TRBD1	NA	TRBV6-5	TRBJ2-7	TGTGCCAGCAGTTACTCGATGGGACAGGGGGCATCCGAGCAGTACTTC	CASSYSMGQGASEQYF
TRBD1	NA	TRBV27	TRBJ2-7	TGTGCCAGCAGCGGACAGGGCTCCTACGAGCAGTACTTC	CASSGQGSYEQYF
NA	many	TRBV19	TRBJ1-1	TGTGCCAGTAGAGAGACAGATCTGATGAACACTGAAGCTTTCTTT	CASRETDLMNTEAFF
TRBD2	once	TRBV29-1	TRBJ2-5	TGCAGCGTCCGGGGGGGCATCCAAGAGACCCAGTACTTC	CSVRGGIQETQYF
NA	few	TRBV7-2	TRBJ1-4	TGTGCCAGCAGCTTAGGCAGGGTATTCGAAAAACTGTTTTTT	CASSLGRVFEKLFF
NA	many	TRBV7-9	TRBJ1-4	TGTGCCAGCAGTTTTAATGAAAAACTGTTTTTT	CASSFNEKLFF
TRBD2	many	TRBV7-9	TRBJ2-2	TGTGCCAGCAGCTTTAATCTAGCGGTCACCGGGGAGCTGTTTTTT	CASSFNLAVTGELFF
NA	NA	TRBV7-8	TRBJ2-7	TGTGCCAGCAGCTTAGTTAGTAGTGGCGAGCAGTACTTC	CASSLVSSGEQYF
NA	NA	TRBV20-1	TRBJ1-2	TGCAGTGCTCTAAACCGTGCATTCTCCTATGGCTACACCTTC	CSALNRAFSYGYTF
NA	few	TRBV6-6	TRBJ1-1	TGTGCCAGCAGTTTCACGAGGGGAAACACTGAAGCTTTCTTT	CASSFTRGNTEAFF
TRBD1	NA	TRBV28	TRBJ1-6	TGTGCCAGCAGTTTATTGAGGGGGCTCTCCAATAATTCACCCCTCCACTTT	CASSLLRGLSNNSPLHF
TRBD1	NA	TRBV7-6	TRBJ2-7	TGTGCCAGCAGCTTAGCGCAAGGGGGCCCCTACGAGCAGTACTTC	CASSLAQGGPYEQYF
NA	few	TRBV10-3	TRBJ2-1	TGTGCCAGCAGGGGTAACAGCTCCTACAATGAGCAGTTCTTC	CASRGNSSYNEQFF
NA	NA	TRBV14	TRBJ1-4	TGTGCCAGCAGCCAAGAGGTCGGGGGAAAACTGTTTTTT	CASSQEVGGKLFF
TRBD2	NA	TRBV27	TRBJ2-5	TGTGCCAGTGGCGGGGGGGAAGAGACCCAGTACTTC	CASGGGEETQYF
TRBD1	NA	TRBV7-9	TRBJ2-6	TGTGCCAGCAGCTTAGAGGCCGGAGAACCGGGACAGGAACTCTCTGGGGCCAACGTCCTGACTTTC	CASSLEAGEPGQELSGANVLTF
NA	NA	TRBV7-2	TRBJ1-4	TGTGCCAGCAGCTTAGAAGCGAGTGAAAAACAGTTTTTT	CASSLEASEKQFF
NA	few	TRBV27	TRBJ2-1	TGTGCCAGCAGTTGGACGTTGAGCTCCTACAATGAGCAGTTCTTC	CASSWTLSSYNEQFF
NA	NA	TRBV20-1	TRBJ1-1	TGCAGTGCCGCCCGGATCATGAACACTGAAGCTTTCTTT	CSAARIMNTEAFF
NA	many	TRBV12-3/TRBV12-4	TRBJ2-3	TGTGCCAGCAGTCTCCCTTGGGAGGGGGTGGGCACAGATACGCAGTATTTT	CASSLPWEGVGTDTQYF
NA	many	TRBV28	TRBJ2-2	TGTGCCAGCAGTTTATGGGGCGAAAACACCGGGGAGCTGTTTTTT	CASSLWGENTGELFF
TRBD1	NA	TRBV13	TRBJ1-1	TGTGCCAGCAGCTCCCTCCAGGGGGGGAACACTGAAGCTTTCTTT	CASSSLQGGNTEAFF